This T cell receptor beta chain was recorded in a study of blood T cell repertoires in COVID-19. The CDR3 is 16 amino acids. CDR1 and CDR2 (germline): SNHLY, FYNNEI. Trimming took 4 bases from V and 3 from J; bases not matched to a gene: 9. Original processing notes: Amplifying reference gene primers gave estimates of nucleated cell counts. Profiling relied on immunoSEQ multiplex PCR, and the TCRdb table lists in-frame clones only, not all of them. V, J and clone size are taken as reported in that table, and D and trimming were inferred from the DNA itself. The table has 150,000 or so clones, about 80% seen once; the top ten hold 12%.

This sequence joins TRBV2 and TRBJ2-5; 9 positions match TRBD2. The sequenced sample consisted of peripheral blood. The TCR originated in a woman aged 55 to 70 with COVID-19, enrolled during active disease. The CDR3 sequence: CASSGRLAGRKETQYF. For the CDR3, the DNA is TGTGCCAGCAGTGGTCGGCTAGCGGGGCGGAAAGAGACCCAGTACTTC.